This is a list of T cell receptor beta chains from one sample in a study of post-analysis software for immune sequencing data. TCRdb recomputed calls from the PCR reads with MiXCR, one row per CDR3 protein. The sample lists more than 350,000 distinct CDR3 sequences, roughly 38% occurring once. The sequenced material came from blood. These receptors originate from a girl aged 2 to 9 with multiple sclerosis. Both conserved end residues are part of each CDR3. The D gene is left open where the match is weak. The size entry is marked missing in some rows and otherwise reads once, few, many or a size class.

J: TRBJ2-1
size: few
D: TRBD1
length: 13
V: TRBV6-5
CDR3: CASSYDRGNEQFF
DNA: TGTGCCAGCAGTTACGACAGGGGGAATGAGCAGTTCTTC

J: TRBJ1-2
size: few
D: NA
length: 14
V: TRBV6-5
CDR3: CASSYRGQVHGYTF
DNA: TGTGCCAGCAGTTACCGAGGGCAGGTCCATGGCTACACCTTC

J: TRBJ1-4
size: NA
D: NA
length: 14
V: TRBV2
CDR3: CASSEAGGEEKLFF
DNA: TGTGCCAGCAGTGAAGCTGGGGGGGAAGAAAAACTGTTTTTT

J: TRBJ2-5
size: NA
D: TRBD1
length: 15
V: TRBV5-1
CDR3: CASSGTGQGEETQYF
DNA: TGCGCCAGCAGCGGGACGGGACAGGGGGAAGAGACCCAGTACTTC

J: TRBJ2-6
size: few
D: NA
length: 14
V: TRBV4-1
CDR3: CASSHYSGANVLTF
DNA: TGCGCCAGCAGCCACTACTCTGGGGCCAACGTCCTGACTTTC

J: TRBJ2-4
size: NA
D: TRBD1
length: 17
V: TRBV5-4
CDR3: CASSLVGQGIAKNIQYF
DNA: TGTGCCAGCAGCTTGGTGGGACAGGGAATAGCCAAAAACATTCAGTACTTC

J: TRBJ2-3
size: few
D: TRBD2
length: 19
V: TRBV11-2
CDR3: CASTPDRLAGGPGTDTQYF
DNA: TGTGCCAGCACCCCAGACAGACTAGCGGGGGGGCCTGGCACAGATACGCAGTATTTT

J: TRBJ2-7
size: NA
D: NA
length: 15
V: TRBV20-1
CDR3: CSARDEVTGQSEQYF
DNA: TGCAGTGCTAGAGATGAGGTTACAGGGCAGTCCGAGCAGTACTTC

J: TRBJ2-3
size: NA
D: NA
length: 15
V: TRBV28
CDR3: CASSSLRGAPDTQYF
DNA: TGTGCCAGCAGCTCATTGAGGGGGGCCCCAGATACGCAGTATTTT

J: TRBJ2-1
size: few
D: NA
length: 12
V: TRBV6-5
CDR3: CASRGTINEQFF
DNA: TGTGCCAGCAGGGGCACGATCAATGAGCAGTTCTTC

J: TRBJ2-1
size: NA
D: NA
length: 17
V: TRBV6-1
CDR3: CASSESQLGSTRDEQFF
DNA: TGTGCCAGCAGTGAAAGTCAGCTTGGGAGCACAAGAGATGAGCAGTTCTTC

J: TRBJ2-1
size: NA
D: NA
length: 19
V: TRBV4-1
CDR3: CASSQNMGVGRGGPNEQFF
DNA: TGCGCCAGCAGCCAAAATATGGGTGTCGGCAGGGGGGGCCCCAATGAGCAGTTCTTC

J: TRBJ2-1
size: few
D: TRBD2
length: 14
V: TRBV29-1
CDR3: CSVESSGIINEQFF
DNA: TGCAGCGTTGAATCTAGCGGGATAATCAATGAGCAGTTCTTC